This T cell receptor (beta chain) came from a study of tumor and adjacent non-tumor tissue in lung cancer listed by TCRdb under 2018. Looking at the study overall: Patients with adenocarcinoma (approximately 11), squamous cell carcinoma (2) and small cell lung cancer (1) were included in the cohort. Sequencing generated a total of approximately 130 million productive TCRbeta reads, averaging roughly 3.9 million reads per sample. The study compared bulk TCRbeta repertoires between lung tumor tissue and matched distant non-tumor lung tissue from fewer than 19 lung cancer patients. TCRbeta CDR3 sequencing was performed on approximately 30 paired specimens, with one tumor sample and one normal lung sample collected per patient. The 15 enrolled patients, of whom 10 were men and 5 were women, were aged about 31 to 85 years and were diagnosed with TNM stage I to III disease. Broader findings and caveats from the paper: Only 15 or so patients were included in the cohort, and the need for larger samples and more detailed clinical data was noted by the authors. The top 100 clones made up a significantly larger cumulative share of the repertoire in normal lung than in tumor tissue. Tumor tissue showed significantly greater TCR diversity (inverse Simpson) than normal lung tissue (roughly 430 vs 170, P = 0.0075, Mann-Whitney U test). Because peripheral blood was not sequenced, blood TCRbeta repertoires in the lung cancer patients of the study were not examined. Neither the sequencing platform nor unique molecular identifiers are mentioned in the methods. Younger patients had significantly higher TCR diversity, and higher tumor TCR diversity was associated with shorter overall and disease-free survival.

Concerning this clonotype itself: Its specific antigen is unknown. One junction end does not reproduce the germline sequence, and a read error may be involved.

Library preparation used multiplex PCR. The instrument was an Illumina HiSeq 2500. TCRbeta libraries were built by three rounds of nested PCR using primers (Table S4), following protocols modified from ARM-PCR. Before sequencing, PCR products in the 200-500 bp range were cut out of the gel and cleaned up using the QIAquick gel extraction kit. Under the source paper's analysis protocol: Trimmomatic was used to clean the reads, FLASH was used to merge the reads into complete CDR3 sequences, and MiTCR was used to assign the reads to V(D)J germline segments. Clonal diversity was computed as the inverse Simpson's index with VDJtools. In-frame sequences without a premature stop codon were defined as productive reads. The raw public data were reprocessed by TCRdb itself: fastp quality trimming at Q25, MiXCR clonotype calling, in-frame beta chains only. All rows with the same CDR3 protein become a single entry with the most common DNA and genes. None of the V and J calls come from the authors' own analysis; TCRdb made them. Counted in this sample were about 76,000 distinct CDR3 sequences; around 65% of them appeared once. Around 13% of the sample is held by the ten biggest clonotypes.

Bulk unsorted tissue served as the source for RNA extraction, and RNA quality was assessed using a NanoDrop ND-1000 and an Agilent 2100. All donors had newly diagnosed lung cancer, had not received prior chemotherapy, and were admitted for thoracic surgery in China between August and November 2014. The study excluded patients who had received radiotherapy or chemotherapy before or who had another cancer at the same time. Surgical tissue pieces of about 1-2.3 cm3 were preserved in RNAlater solution and were kept at -80 degrees C until use. The CDR3 spans 15 residues, from the cysteine through the phenylalanine. Only CDR3 DNA is held: 45 bases, read in frame from base 1.

The sequence derives from a woman in her seventies with non-small cell lung cancer. Sequenced material: lung tumor tissue. The chain is encoded by TRBV12-3 or TRBV12-4 joined to TRBJ1-1, with 9 bases matching TRBD1. The sequenced DNA is TGTGCCAGCAGAGAAACAGGGACAGGGAGCACTGAAGGTTTCTTT. It encodes CASRETGTGSTEGFF.